This T cell receptor (beta chain) was observed in a study of cytomegalovirus exposure and HLA in healthy donors. The germline V gene has CDR1 SEHNR and CDR2 FQNEAQ (reference sequence). The CDR3 covers 18 residues. Trimming removed 4 bases from V and 0 bases from J; junction bases left unmatched: 10. Regarding this clone: No antigen is known for it.

Study results and caveats: Productive status was seen about 90% or about 30% of the time for most TCR beta V segments in an earlier analysis. The study labeled 164 TCR beta chains cytomegalovirus-associated.

The PCR contained 60 Vbeta and 13 Jbeta primers. Profiled with immunoSEQ multiplex PCR; TCRdb holds only in-frame clones, not every one. In the table there are around 150,000 clones, over 70% of which are singletons. Sequencing used PBMCs. The sequence was collected from a man aged 35 to 55 in good health and CMV-seropositive. The chain combines TRBV7-9 with TRBJ1-5; 9 bases line up with TRBD1. CDR3 protein: CASSSTQGADYSNQPQHF. As DNA, the CDR3 is TGTGCCAGCAGCTCAACACAGGGGGCGGATTATAGCAATCAGCCCCAGCATTTT.